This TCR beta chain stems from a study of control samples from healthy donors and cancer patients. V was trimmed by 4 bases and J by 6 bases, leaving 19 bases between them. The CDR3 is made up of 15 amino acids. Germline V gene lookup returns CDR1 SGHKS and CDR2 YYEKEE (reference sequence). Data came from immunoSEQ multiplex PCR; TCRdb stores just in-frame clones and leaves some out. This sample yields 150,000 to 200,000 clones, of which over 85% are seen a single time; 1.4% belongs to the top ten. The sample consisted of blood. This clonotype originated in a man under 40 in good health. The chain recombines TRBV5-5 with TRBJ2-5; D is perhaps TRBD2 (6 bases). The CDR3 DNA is TGTGCCAGCAGCGGCAATGAGGGAGGTGGGCAGACCCAGTACTTC. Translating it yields CASSGNEGGGQTQYF.